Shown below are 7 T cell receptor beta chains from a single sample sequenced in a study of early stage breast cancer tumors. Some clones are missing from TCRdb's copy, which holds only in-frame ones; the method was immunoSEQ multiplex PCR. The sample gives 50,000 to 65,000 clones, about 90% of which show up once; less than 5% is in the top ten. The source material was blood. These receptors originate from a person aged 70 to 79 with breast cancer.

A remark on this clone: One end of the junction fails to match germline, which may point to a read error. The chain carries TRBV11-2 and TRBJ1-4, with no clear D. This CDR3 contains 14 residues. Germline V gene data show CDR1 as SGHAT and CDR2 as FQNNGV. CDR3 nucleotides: TGTGCCAGCAGCCTAGAGGGCACTAATGAAAAACTGTTTTTT. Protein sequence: CASSLEGTNEKLFF. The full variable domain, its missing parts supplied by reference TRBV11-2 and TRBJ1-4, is EAGVAQSPRYKIIEKRQSVAFWCNPISGHATLYWYQQILGQGPKLLIQFQNNGVVDDSQLPKDRFSAERLKGVDSTLKIQPAKLEDSAVYLCASSLEGTNEKLFFGSGTQLSVL.

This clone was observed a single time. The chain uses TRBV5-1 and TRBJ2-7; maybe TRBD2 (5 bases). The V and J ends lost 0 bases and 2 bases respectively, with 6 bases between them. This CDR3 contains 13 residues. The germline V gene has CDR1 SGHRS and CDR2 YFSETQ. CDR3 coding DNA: TGCGCCAGCAGCTTGGGAGGGACCTACGAGCAGTACTTC. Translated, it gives CASSLGGTYEQYF.

DNA of the CDR3: TGTGCCAGCAGCAAAGGGACAGGGGAACCCTACGAGCAGTACTTC. This codes for CASSKGTGEPYEQYF. The rearrangement links TRBV7-9 to TRBJ2-7; 10 bases fit TRBD1. Germline-derived CDR1 and CDR2 are SEHNR and FQNEAQ (reference sequence). Trimming removed 5 bases from V and 2 bases from J; junction bases left unmatched: 6. This CDR3 is built from 15 residues.

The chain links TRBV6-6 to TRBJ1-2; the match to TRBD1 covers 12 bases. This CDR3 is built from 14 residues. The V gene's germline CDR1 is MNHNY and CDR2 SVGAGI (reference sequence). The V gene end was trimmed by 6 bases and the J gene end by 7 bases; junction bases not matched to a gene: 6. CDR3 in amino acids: CASSWDRGRGGYTF. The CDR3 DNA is TGTGCCAGCAGCTGGGACAGGGGGCGCGGTGGCTACACCTTC.

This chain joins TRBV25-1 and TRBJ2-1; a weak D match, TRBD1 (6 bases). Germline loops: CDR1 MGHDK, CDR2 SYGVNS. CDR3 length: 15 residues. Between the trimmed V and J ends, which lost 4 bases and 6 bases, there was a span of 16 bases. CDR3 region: CASSVTGTTGNEQFF. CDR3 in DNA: TGTGCCAGCAGTGTCACCGGGACGACAGGCAATGAGCAGTTCTTC.

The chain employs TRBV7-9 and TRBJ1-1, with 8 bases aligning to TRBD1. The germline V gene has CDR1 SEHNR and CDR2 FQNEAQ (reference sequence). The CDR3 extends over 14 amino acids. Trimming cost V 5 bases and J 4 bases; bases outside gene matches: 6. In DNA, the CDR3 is TGTGCCAGCAGCATACAGGGGGTCGGCACTGAAGCTTTCTTT. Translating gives CASSIQGVGTEAFF.

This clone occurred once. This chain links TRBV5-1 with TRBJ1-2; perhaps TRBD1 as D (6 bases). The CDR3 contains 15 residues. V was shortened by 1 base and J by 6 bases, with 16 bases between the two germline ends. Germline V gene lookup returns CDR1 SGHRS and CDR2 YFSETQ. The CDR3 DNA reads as TGCGCCAGCAGCTTGACCTCAGGGGACCCTAATGGCTACACCTTC. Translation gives CASSLTSGDPNGYTF.